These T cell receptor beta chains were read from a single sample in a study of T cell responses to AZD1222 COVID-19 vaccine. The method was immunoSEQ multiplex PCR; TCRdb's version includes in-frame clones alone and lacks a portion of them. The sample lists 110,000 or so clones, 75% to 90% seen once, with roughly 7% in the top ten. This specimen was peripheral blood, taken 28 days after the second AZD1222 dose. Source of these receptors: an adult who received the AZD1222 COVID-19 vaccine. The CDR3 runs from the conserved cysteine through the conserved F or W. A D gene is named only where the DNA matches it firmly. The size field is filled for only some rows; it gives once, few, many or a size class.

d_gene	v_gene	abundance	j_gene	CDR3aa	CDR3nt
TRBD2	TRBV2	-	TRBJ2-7	CASSRTSGGDWEQYF	TGTGCCAGCAGCAGGACTAGCGGGGGGGATTGGGAGCAGTACTTC
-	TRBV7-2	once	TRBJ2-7	CASSSDINSYEQYF	TGTGCCAGCAGCTCAGACATTAACTCCTACGAGCAGTACTTC
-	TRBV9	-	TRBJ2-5	CASSVEGREWETQYF	TGTGCCAGCAGCGTAGAGGGCAGGGAGTGGGAGACCCAGTACTTC
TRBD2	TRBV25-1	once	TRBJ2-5	CASSEYGSGRAETQYF	TGTGCCAGCAGTGAATATGGGAGCGGGAGAGCAGAGACCCAGTACTTC
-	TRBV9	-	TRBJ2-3	CASSRAGAFSTDTQYF	TGTGCCAGCAGTAGGGCGGGGGCTTTCTCCACAGATACGCAGTATTTT
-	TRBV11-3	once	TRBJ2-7	CASSIGGTYYEQYF	TGTGCCAGCTCGATCGGGGGAACGTACTACGAGCAGTACTTC
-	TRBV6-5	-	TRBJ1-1	CASSSAALGRETEAFF	TGTGCCAGCAGTTCAGCCGCACTCGGACGGGAGACTGAAGCTTTCTTT
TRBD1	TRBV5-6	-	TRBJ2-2	CASSRRGQRITGELFF	TGTGCCAGCAGCCGACGGGGACAGCGGATCACCGGGGAGCTGTTTTTT
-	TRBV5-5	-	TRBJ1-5	CASSLDLQGAGQPQHF	TGTGCCAGCAGCTTGGACTTACAGGGAGCAGGTCAGCCCCAGCATTTT
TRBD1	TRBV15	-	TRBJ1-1	CATSRQDREQNTEAFF	TGTGCCACCAGCAGACAAGACAGGGAGCAAAACACTGAAGCTTTCTTT
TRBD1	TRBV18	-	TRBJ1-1	CASSSTGDTEAFF	TGTGCCAGCTCATCGACAGGGGACACTGAAGCTTTCTTT
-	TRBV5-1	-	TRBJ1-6	CASSLGSSYNSPLHF	TGCGCCAGCAGCTTGGGAAGCTCCTATAATTCACCCCTCCACTTT
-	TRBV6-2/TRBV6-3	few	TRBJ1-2	CASSTFVGYTF	TGTGCCAGCAGCACCTTTGTCGGCTACACCTTC
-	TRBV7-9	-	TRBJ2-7	CASSLDENEQYF	TGTGCCAGCAGCTTAGATGAGAACGAGCAGTACTTC
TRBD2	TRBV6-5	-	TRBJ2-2	CASSGSNTGELFF	TGTGCCAGTAGCGGGAGTAACACCGGGGAGCTGTTTTTT
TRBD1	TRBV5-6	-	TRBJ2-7	CASSFVVAGTVGDEQYF	TGTGCCAGCAGCTTCGTTGTGGCAGGGACAGTAGGCGACGAGCAGTACTTC
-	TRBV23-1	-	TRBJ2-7	CASSQSGRSYEQYF	TGCGCCAGCAGTCAATCGGGACGGTCCTACGAGCAGTACTTC
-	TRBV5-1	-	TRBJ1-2	CASSLSPGKWGYTF	TGCGCCAGCAGCTTGAGTCCTGGGAAGTGGGGCTACACCTTC
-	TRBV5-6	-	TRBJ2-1	CASSPETGDPGLDHNEQFF	TGTGCCAGCAGCCCGGAGACAGGGGATCCGGGACTAGATCACAATGAGCAGTTCTTC
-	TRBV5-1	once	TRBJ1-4	CASSYSATNEKLFF	TGCGCCAGCAGCTACAGTGCAACTAATGAAAAACTGTTTTTT
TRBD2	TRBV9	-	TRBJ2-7	CASSVGSGGTIYEQYF	TGTGCCAGCAGCGTAGGCAGCGGGGGTACAATCTACGAGCAGTACTTC
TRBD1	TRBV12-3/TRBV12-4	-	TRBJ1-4	CASSRTGEKLFF	TGTGCCAGCAGCCGGACAGGCGAAAAACTGTTTTTT
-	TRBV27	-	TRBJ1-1	CASIGSTEAFF	TGTGCCAGCATAGGTAGCACTGAAGCTTTCTTT
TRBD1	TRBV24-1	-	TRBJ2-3	CATSDSGRGLSTDTQYF	TGTGCCACCAGTGATTCGGGCAGGGGGCTTAGCACAGATACGCAGTATTTT
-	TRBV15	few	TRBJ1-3	CATSRVADSGNTIYF	TGTGCCACCAGCAGAGTAGCAGACTCTGGAAACACCATATATTTT
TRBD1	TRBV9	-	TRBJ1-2	CASSVAPTGEGNYGYTF	TGTGCCAGCAGCGTAGCTCCAACAGGGGAAGGTAACTATGGCTACACCTTC
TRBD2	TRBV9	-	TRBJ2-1	CASSDSGSSYNEQFF	TGTGCCAGCAGTGATAGCGGGAGCTCCTACAATGAGCAGTTCTTC
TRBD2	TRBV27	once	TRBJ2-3	CASSLTSRSADTQYF	TGTGCCAGCAGTCTGACTAGCCGGAGCGCAGATACGCAGTATTTT
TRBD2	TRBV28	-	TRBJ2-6	CASSTPPGRGSGANVLTF	TGTGCCAGCAGTACACCCCCGGGGCGGGGGTCTGGGGCCAACGTCCTGACTTTC
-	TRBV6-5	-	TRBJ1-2	CASSPSRGSNYGYTF	TGTGCCAGCAGCCCAAGTCGGGGTTCTAACTATGGCTACACCTTC
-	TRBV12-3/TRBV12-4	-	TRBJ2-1	CASSFPRQFF	TGTGCCAGCAGCTTCCCTCGGCAGTTCTTC